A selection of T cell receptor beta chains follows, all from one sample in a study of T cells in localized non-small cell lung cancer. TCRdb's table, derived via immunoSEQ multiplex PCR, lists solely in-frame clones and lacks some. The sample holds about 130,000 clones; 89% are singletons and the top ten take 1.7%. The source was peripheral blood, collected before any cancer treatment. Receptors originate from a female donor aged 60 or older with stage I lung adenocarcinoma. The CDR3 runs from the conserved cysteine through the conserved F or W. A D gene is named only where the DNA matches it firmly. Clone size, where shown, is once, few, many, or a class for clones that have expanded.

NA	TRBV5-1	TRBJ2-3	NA	CASSFGGLGGTQYF	TGCGCCAGCAGTTTCGGTGGACTAGGGGGTACGCAGTATTTT
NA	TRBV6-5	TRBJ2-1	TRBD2	CASSHRTSGSTEQFF	TGTGCCAGCAGTCACAGGACTAGCGGGAGTACTGAGCAGTTCTTC
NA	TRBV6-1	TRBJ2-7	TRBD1	CASRGPWDRSYEQYF	TGTGCCAGCAGGGGCCCCTGGGACAGATCCTACGAGCAGTACTTC
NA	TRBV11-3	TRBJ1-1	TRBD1	CASSRGQGSAEAFF	TGTGCCAGCAGTAGGGGGCAGGGGTCGGCTGAAGCTTTCTTT
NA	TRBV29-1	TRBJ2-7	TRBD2	CSIRTSGSSYEQYF	TGCAGCATAAGAACTAGCGGGAGCTCCTACGAGCAGTACTTC
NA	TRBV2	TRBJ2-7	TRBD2	CASRARTSGMYEQYF	TGTGCCAGCAGAGCTAGGACTAGCGGGATGTACGAGCAGTACTTC
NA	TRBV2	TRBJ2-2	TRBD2	CASQIAGDGTGELFF	TGTGCCTCCCAGATAGCGGGAGATGGCACCGGGGAGCTGTTTTTT
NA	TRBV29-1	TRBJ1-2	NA	CSLGQKYGYTF	TGCAGCCTAGGACAGAAATATGGCTACACCTTC
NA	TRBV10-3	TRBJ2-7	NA	CAISPGTIGHEQYF	TGTGCCATCAGCCCTGGGACCATCGGGCACGAGCAGTACTTC
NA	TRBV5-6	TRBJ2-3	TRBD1	CASSWGQGTDTQYF	TGTGCCAGCAGCTGGGGACAGGGCACAGATACGCAGTATTTT
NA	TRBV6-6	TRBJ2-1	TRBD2	CASTRGTSGYNEQFF	TGTGCCAGCACCCGAGGGACTAGCGGATACAATGAGCAGTTCTTC
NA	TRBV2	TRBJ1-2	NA	CASSDTGQIYYGYTF	TGTGCCAGCAGTGATACCGGACAGATCTATTATGGCTACACCTTC
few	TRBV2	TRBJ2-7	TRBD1	CASSFGQGKTYEQYF	TGTGCCAGCAGTTTCGGACAGGGGAAAACGTACGAGCAGTACTTC
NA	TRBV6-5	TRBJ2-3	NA	CASKRGQPSTDTQYF	TGTGCCAGCAAACGTGGGCAGCCGAGCACAGATACGCAGTATTTT
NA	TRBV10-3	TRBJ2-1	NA	CAISGQSSYNEQFF	TGTGCCATCAGCGGTCAGAGCTCCTACAATGAGCAGTTCTTC
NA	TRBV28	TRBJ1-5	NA	CALQQANQPQHF	TGTGCACTCCAGCAGGCCAATCAGCCCCAGCATTTT
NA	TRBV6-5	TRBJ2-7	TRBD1	CASRDQTGVDYEQYF	TGTGCCAGCAGGGACCAGACAGGGGTCGACTACGAGCAGTACTTC
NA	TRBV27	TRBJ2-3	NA	CASSTYSTSTDTQYF	TGTGCCAGCAGTACCTACTCTACTAGCACAGATACGCAGTATTTT
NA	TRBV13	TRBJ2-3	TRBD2	CASSSRLAGAIRTDTQYF	TGTGCCAGCAGCTCGCGACTAGCGGGAGCCATCCGCACAGATACGCAGTATTTT
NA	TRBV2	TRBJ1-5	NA	CASKKGVSNQPQHF	TGTGCCAGCAAAAAGGGGGTTAGCAATCAGCCCCAGCATTTT
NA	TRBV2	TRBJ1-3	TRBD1	CASSQGARENTIYF	TGTGCCAGCAGTCAGGGGGCGCGGGAAAACACCATATATTTT
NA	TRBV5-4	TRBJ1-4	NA	CASSFRSTRDEKLFF	TGTGCCAGCAGCTTTAGGTCAACCCGGGATGAAAAACTGTTTTTT
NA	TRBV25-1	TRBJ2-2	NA	CASSRGGELFF	TGTGCCAGCAGTCGAGGAGGGGAGCTGTTTTTT
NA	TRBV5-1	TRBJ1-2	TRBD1	CASSPIAGQGGYGYTF	TGCGCCAGCAGCCCAATCGCGGGACAGGGAGGCTATGGCTACACCTTC
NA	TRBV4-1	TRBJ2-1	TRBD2	CASSQDRTSGSNEQFF	TGCGCCAGCAGCCAAGATAGGACTAGCGGGAGCAATGAGCAGTTCTTC
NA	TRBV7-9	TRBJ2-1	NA	CASSLYPSLGKSYNEQFF	TGTGCCAGCAGCCTCTATCCTAGCCTGGGAAAATCCTACAATGAGCAGTTCTTC
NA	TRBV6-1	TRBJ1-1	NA	CASSGWATEAFF	TGTGCCAGCAGTGGATGGGCCACTGAAGCTTTCTTT
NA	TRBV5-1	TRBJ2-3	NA	CASSLFGGSTDTQYF	TGCGCCAGCAGCTTGTTTGGGGGGAGCACAGATACGCAGTATTTT
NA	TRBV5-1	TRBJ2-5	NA	CASSSWGTQETQYF	TGCGCCAGCAGCTCCTGGGGGACCCAAGAGACCCAGTACTTC
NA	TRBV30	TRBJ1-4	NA	CAWSVPSMSNEKLFF	TGTGCCTGGAGTGTACCATCTATGTCTAATGAAAAACTGTTTTTT
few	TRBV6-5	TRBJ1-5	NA	CASRKGNQPQHF	TGTGCCAGCAGAAAGGGCAATCAGCCCCAGCATTTT
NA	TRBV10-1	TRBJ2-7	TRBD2	CASSELTSGVGEQYF	TGCGCCAGCAGTGAGCTCACTAGCGGGGTGGGAGAGCAGTACTTC
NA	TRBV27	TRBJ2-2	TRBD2	CASRPRAAGVDTGELFF	TGTGCCAGCCGCCCGAGGGCAGCGGGAGTCGACACCGGGGAGCTGTTTTTT
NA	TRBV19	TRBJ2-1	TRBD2	CASTQGTSDYNEQFF	TGTGCCAGTACCCAAGGGACTAGCGACTACAATGAGCAGTTCTTC
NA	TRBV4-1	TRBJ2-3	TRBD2	CASSQDGGGTDTQYF	TGCGCCAGCAGCCAAGATGGGGGGGGCACAGATACGCAGTATTTT
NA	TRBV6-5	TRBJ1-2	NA	CASSGVGYGYTF	TGTGCCAGCAGTGGGGTCGGGTATGGCTACACCTTC
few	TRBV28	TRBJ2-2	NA	CASSPLTGNTGELFF	TGTGCCAGCAGTCCTCTCACAGGGAACACCGGGGAGCTGTTTTTT